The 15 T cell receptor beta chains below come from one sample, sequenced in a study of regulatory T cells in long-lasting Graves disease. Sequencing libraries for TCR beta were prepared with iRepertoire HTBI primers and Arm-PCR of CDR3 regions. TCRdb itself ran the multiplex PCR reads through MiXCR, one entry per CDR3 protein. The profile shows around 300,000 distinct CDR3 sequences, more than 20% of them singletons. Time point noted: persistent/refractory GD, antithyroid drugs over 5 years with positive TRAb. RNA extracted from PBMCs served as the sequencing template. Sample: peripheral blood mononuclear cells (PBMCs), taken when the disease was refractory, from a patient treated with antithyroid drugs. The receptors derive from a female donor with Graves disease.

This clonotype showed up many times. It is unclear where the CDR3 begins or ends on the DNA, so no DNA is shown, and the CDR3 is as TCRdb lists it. CDR3 region: CASSTSSGEGNTF. This chain links TRBV2 with TRBJ1-2. From germline, CDR1 is SNHLY and CDR2 FYNNEI. The CDR3 is 13 residues long, ends included.

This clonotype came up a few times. CDR3 protein: CASSVVAFETQYF. CDR3 nucleotides: TGTGCCAGCAGCGTGGTAGCCTTTGAGACCCAGTACTTC. The chain employs TRBV5-5 and TRBJ2-5; D is undetermined. V was clipped by 4 bases and J by 5 bases, with 12 bases between them. The germline gives CDR1 SGHKS, CDR2 YYEKEE (reference sequence). The CDR3 extends over 13 amino acids.

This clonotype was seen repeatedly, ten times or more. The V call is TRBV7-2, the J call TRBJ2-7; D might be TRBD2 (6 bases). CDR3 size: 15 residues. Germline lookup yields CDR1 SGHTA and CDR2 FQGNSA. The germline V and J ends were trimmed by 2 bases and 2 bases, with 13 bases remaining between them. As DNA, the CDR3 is TGTGCCAGCAGCTTAACACCGGGACTCACCTACGAGCAGTACTTC. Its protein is CASSLTPGLTYEQYF. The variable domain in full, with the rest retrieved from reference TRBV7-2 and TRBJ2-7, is GAGVSQSPSNKVTEKGKDVELRCDPISGHTALYWYRQSLGQGLEFLIYFQGNSAPDKSGLPSDRFSAERTGGSVSTLTIQRTQQEDSAVYLCASSLTPGLTYEQYFGPGTRLTVT.

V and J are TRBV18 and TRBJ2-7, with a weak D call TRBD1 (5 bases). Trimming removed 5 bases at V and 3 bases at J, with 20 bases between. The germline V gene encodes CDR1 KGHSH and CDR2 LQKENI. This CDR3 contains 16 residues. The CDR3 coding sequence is TGTGCCAGCTCAGTGGGGCCAGAACGGGCGAACTACGAGCAGTACTTC. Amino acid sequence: CASSVGPERANYEQYF.

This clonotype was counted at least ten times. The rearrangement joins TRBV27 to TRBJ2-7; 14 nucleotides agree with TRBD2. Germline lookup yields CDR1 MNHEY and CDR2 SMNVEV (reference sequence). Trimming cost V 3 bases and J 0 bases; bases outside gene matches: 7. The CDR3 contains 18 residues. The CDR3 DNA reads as TGTGCCAGCAGTTTGGGACTAGCGGGAGACGCCAGCTCCTACGAGCAGTACTTC. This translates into CASSLGLAGDASSYEQYF.

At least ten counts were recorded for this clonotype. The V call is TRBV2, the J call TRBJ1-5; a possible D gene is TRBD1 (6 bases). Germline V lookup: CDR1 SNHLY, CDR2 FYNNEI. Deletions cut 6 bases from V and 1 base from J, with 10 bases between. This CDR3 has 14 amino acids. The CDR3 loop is CASSFDRSNQPQHF. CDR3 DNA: TGTGCCAGCAGCTTCGACAGGAGCAATCAGCCCCAGCATTTT.

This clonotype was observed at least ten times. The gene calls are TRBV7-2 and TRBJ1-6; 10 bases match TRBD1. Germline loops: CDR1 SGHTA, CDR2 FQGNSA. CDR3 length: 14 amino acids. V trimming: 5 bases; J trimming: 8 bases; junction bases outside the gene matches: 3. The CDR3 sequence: CASSVTGGYSPLHF. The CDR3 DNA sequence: TGTGCCAGCAGCGTGACAGGGGGCTATTCACCCCTCCACTTT.

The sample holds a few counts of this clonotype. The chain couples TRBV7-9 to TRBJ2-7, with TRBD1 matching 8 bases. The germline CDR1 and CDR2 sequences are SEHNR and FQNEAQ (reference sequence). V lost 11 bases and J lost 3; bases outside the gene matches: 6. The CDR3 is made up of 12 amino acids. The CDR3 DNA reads TGTGCCTCTCAGGACAGGGACTACGAGCAGTACTTC. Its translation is CASQDRDYEQYF.

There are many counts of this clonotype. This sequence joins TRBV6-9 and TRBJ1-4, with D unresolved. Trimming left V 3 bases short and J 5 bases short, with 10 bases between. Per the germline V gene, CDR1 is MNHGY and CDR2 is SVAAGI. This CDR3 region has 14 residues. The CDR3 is CASSYAGENEKLFF. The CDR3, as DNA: TGTGCCAGCAGTTACGCAGGAGAAAATGAAAAACTGTTTTTT.

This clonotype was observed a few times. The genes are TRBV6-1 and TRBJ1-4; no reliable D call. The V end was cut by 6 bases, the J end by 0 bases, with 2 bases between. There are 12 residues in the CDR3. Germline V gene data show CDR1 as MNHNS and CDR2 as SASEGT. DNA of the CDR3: TGTGCCAGCAGAGCAACTAATGAAAAACTGTTTTTT. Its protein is CASRATNEKLFF.

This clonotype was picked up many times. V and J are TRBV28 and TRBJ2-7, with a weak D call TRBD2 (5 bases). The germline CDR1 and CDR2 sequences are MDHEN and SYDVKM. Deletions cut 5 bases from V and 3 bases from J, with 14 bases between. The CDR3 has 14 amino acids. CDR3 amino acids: CASSQLVEDYEQYF. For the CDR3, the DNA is TGTGCCAGCAGTCAGTTAGTGGAGGACTACGAGCAGTACTTC.

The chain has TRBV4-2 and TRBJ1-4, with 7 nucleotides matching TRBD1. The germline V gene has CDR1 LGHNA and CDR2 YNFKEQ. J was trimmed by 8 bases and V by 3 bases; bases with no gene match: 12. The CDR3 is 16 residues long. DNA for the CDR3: TGTGCCAGCAGCCACCCAGGGGGAGACTCACCCGAAAAACTGTTTTTT. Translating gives CASSHPGGDSPEKLFF.

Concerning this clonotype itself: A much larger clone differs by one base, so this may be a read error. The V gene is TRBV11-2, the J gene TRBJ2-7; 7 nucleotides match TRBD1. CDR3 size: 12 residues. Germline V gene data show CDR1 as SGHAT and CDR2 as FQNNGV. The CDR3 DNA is TGTGCCGGCAGCTTCGACAGGGACGAGCAGTACTTC. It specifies CAGSFDRDEQYF.

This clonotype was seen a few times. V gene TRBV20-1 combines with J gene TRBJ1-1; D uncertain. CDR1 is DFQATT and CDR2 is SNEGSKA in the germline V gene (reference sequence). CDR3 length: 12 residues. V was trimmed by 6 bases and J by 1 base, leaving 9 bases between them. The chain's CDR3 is CSATQSNTEAFF. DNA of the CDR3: TGCAGTGCCACACAATCGAACACTGAAGCTTTCTTT.

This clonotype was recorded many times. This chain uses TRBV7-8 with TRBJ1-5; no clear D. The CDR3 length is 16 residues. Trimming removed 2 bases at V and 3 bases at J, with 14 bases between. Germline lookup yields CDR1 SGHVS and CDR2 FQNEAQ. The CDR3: CASSLFDPAINQPQHF. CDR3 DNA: TGTGCCAGCAGCTTATTCGACCCAGCGATCAATCAGCCCCAGCATTTT.